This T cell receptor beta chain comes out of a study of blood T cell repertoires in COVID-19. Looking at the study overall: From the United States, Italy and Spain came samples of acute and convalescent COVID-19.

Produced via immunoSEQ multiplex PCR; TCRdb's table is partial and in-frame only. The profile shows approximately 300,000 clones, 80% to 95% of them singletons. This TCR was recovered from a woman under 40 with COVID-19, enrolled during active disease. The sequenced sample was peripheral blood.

In DNA, the CDR3 is TGTGCCAGCAGCTTATACCCGGGACTAGCCTACGAGCAGTACTTC. Translating gives CASSLYPGLAYEQYF. The chain recombines TRBV7-8 with TRBJ2-7; TRBD2 aligns across 8 bases. V dropped 2 bases and J dropped 2; count of bases not matched to a gene: 5. Germline CDR1 is SGHVS and CDR2 is FQNEAQ. This CDR3 has 15 amino acids.